The 9 T cell receptor beta chains given below trace back to one sample, sequenced in a study of long-term antiretroviral therapy in people with HIV. Sequencing used immunoSEQ v3.0 at survey level. Profiled with immunoSEQ multiplex PCR; TCRdb holds only in-frame clones, not every one. The sample has tens of thousands of clones, roughly 94% seen once. Source: unsorted PBMCs, taken 5.3 years after starting antiretroviral therapy. All receptors come from a man in his fifties with HIV.

The CDR3: CASSVDGGAHNEQFF. The CDR3 region has the DNA TGTGCCAGCAGCGTAGACGGGGGGGCCCACAATGAGCAGTTCTTC. This sequence joins TRBV9 and TRBJ2-1; 8 bases match TRBD2. The ends lost 0 bases at V and 5 bases at J; junction bases unmatched: 4. Germline CDR1 is SGDLS and CDR2 is YYNGEE. The CDR3 has 15 residues.

The rearrangement uses TRBV2 and TRBJ1-4; TRBD1 might be the D (5 bases). Germline V lookup: CDR1 SNHLY, CDR2 FYNNEI. The V and J ends lost 11 bases and 4 bases respectively, with 17 bases between them. The CDR3 extends over 14 amino acids. The DNA for the CDR3 is TGTGCCGCACCTTCGGGACCGAATAATGAAAAACTGTTTTTT. It specifies CAAPSGPNNEKLFF. The variable domain in full, with the rest retrieved from reference TRBV2 and TRBJ1-4, is EPEVTQTPSHQVTQMGQEVILRCVPISNHLYFYWYRQILGQKVEFLVSFYNNEISEKSEIFDDQFSVERPDGSNFTLKIRSTKLEDSAMYFCAAPSGPNNEKLFFGSGTQLSVL.

This chain connects TRBV19 to TRBJ1-1, with D tentatively TRBD1 (5 bases). The CDR3 consists of 14 residues. Trimming took 5 bases from V and 1 from J, leaving 11 bases between them. Germline V gives CDR1 LNHDA, CDR2 SQIVND (reference sequence). The CDR3 DNA reads TGTGCCAGTAGTCCGGGGACGGGGAACACTGAAGCTTTCTTT. Protein sequence: CASSPGTGNTEAFF.

The CDR3 reads CASSFSARAGEKLFF. The CDR3 DNA follows: TGTGCCAGCAGTTTTTCGGCCAGGGCGGGTGAAAAACTGTTTTTT. The J gene is TRBJ1-4, the V gene TRBV27; the D gene is possibly TRBD1 (5 bases). This CDR3 comprises 15 residues. Germline CDR1 and CDR2: MNHEY and SMNVEV (reference sequence). Trimming removed 3 bases at V and 7 bases at J, with 15 bases between.

V usage is TRBV28 and J usage is TRBJ2-1; 9 nucleotides match TRBD1. The CDR3 totals 17 residues. J was trimmed by 2 bases and V by 2 bases; bases with no gene match: 7. Germline CDR1 reads MDHEN; CDR2 reads SYDVKM. CDR3 bases: TGTGCCAGCAGTTTACCTCCAGACAGGGGGGCCTACAATGAGCAGTTCTTC. Translating it yields CASSLPPDRGAYNEQFF.

This chain connects TRBV29-1 to TRBJ2-7; D is unclear. Germline V gives CDR1 SQVTM, CDR2 ANQGSEA. V lost 4 bases and J lost 0, with 7 bases in between. This CDR3 comprises 12 residues. This chain's CDR3 is CSVVGSSYEQYF. CDR3 DNA: TGCAGCGTTGTGGGCAGCTCCTACGAGCAGTACTTC.

The chain links TRBV11-2 to TRBJ1-6; weak D call: TRBD1 (5 bases). The CDR3 spans 16 residues. The V end lost 0 bases, the J end lost 1 base, and 7 bases lay between the germline ends. Germline-derived CDR1 and CDR2 are SGHAT and FQNNGV. CDR3 protein: CASSLEAGSYNSPLHF. In nucleotides, the CDR3 is TGTGCCAGCAGCTTAGAGGCAGGGTCCTATAATTCACCCCTCCACTTT.

In this sample, this clone turned up once. The chain links TRBV29-1 to TRBJ2-1; 10 bases are a match to TRBD2. Trimming took 2 bases from V and 7 from J; bases not matched to a gene: 8. Germline CDR1 and CDR2: SQVTM and ANQGSEA. There are 15 residues in the CDR3. CDR3 nucleotides: TGCAGCGTTGAAACGGGACTAGCGAGTATGAATGAGCAGTTCTTC. Its translation is CSVETGLASMNEQFF.

The V call is TRBV6-1, the J call TRBJ1-2, with a possible D match to TRBD1 (6 bases). The germline gives CDR1 MNHNS, CDR2 SASEGT. The CDR3 has 14 amino acids. V was clipped by 8 bases and J by 5 bases, with 18 bases between them. The CDR3 DNA sequence: TGTGCCAGCCAAATCAGGGGAGGGTATTATGGCTACACCTTC. Protein sequence: CASQIRGGYYGYTF.